The T cell receptor (beta chain) under discussion was sequenced for a study of T cell responses to AZD1222 COVID-19 vaccine. Study context: Researchers grouped second doses given at about 4 or about 12 weeks into one pool.

TCRdb's table, derived via immunoSEQ multiplex PCR, lists solely in-frame clones and lacks some. The sample lists 80,000 to 90,000 clones, about 90% occurring once. A word on this clone: Its matching antigen is unknown.

The germline V gene encodes CDR1 SGHNT and CDR2 YENEEA. The CDR3 is made up of 12 amino acids. V lost 5 bases to trimming and J lost 5 bases, with 10 bases between them. General study results and limits: It was only after the peak T cell response that any repertoires were sampled. White British ancestry dominated among donors, who included more females, and clonal diversity was possibly underestimated.

Sequenced here: peripheral blood, sampled on day 0 of AZD1222 vaccination. The sequence came from an adult in good health. This chain joins TRBV11-3 and TRBJ2-7; D call uncertain. CDR3 nucleotides: TGTGCCAGCAGCATTTGGGGAAACGAGCAGTACTTC. Protein sequence: CASSIWGNEQYF.